This T cell receptor (beta chain) was sequenced for a study of cytomegalovirus exposure and HLA in healthy donors. V lost 2 bases, J lost 6 bases, and 10 bases lay in between. The CDR3 loop spans 13 amino acids. CDR1 and CDR2 from the germline V gene are SNHLY and FYNNEI. The donors were members of the validation cohort comprising some 130 subjects, separate from the roughly 640-subject first cohort. Findings and caveats of the study: Despite most TCR sequences being rare, some public TCRs occurred in many donors.

Repertoires were generated with immunoSEQ multiplex PCR, while TCRdb's copy carries only in-frame clones and drops some. The sample shows about 110,000 clones, over 75% of them seen only once. Comments on this clone: Antigen: not known.

This clonotype originated in a woman aged 18-29 years in good health and CMV-seronegative. The chain joins TRBV2 to TRBJ1-2; D possibly corresponds to TRBD1 (6 bases). What was sequenced was PBMCs. The CDR3 loop is CASSELQGDGYTF. The CDR3 DNA sequence: TGTGCCAGCAGTGAACTACAGGGAGATGGCTACACCTTC. Supplemented by reference TRBV2 and TRBJ1-2, the full variable domain reads EPEVTQTPSHQVTQMGQEVILRCVPISNHLYFYWYRQILGQKVEFLVSFYNNEISEKSEIFDDQFSVERPDGSNFTLKIRSTKLEDSAMYFCASSELQGDGYTFGSGTRLTVV.